Listed here are 25 T cell receptor beta chains from one sample, sequenced in a study of T cells in tuberculosis (dated by TCRdb to the late 2010s). Library preparation was by the immunoSEQ multiplex PCR assay. TCRdb re-hosts the immuneACCESS table, in-frame sequences only. Its copies lack some clones; in the studies checked, an unresolved V gene accounts for under half of them, and the cause for the rest is not known. The sample data list tens of thousands of clones, and around 90% of these were observed just once. About 7.4% of the sample lies in the top ten. Sequenced material: PBMCs. All receptors derive from a donor under 30 with latent tuberculosis or without tuberculosis infection. Some clones in this sample may be carry-over from other donors' samples.

This chain uses TRBV9 with TRBJ2-7; perhaps TRBD1 as D (6 bases). The V gene's germline CDR1 is SGDLS and CDR2 YYNGEE. Trimming took 4 bases from V and 10 from J, leaving 12 bases between them. The CDR3 runs to 11 residues. DNA of the CDR3: TGTGCCAGCAGCTCACAGGGTCGACAGTACTTC. Its translation is CASSSQGRQYF.

The J gene is TRBJ1-1, the V gene TRBV14; possible D gene TRBD1, 6 bases. The V gene's germline CDR1 is SGHDN and CDR2 FVKESK. This CDR3 contains 17 residues. V was pared by 0 bases and J by 1 base, with 15 bases between. CDR3 in DNA: TGTGCCAGCAGCCAAGATCTTGACAGGTCGGGGAACACTGAAGCTTTCTTT. Its translation is CASSQDLDRSGNTEAFF.

The gene calls are TRBV27 and TRBJ2-7, with D uncertain. The CDR3 length is 10 residues. V lost 7 bases, J lost 3 bases, and 4 bases lay in between. CDR1 is MNHEY and CDR2 is SMNVEV in the germline V gene (reference sequence). CDR3 DNA sequence: TGTGCCAGCAACTACTACGAGCAGTACTTC. It translates to CASNYYEQYF.

V usage is TRBV7-9 and J usage is TRBJ1-2; D gene uncertain. V gave up 5 bases and J gave up 5 bases, with 15 bases separating them. Germline-derived CDR1 and CDR2 are SEHNR and FQNEAQ (reference sequence). The CDR3 loop spans 14 amino acids. The CDR3 is CASSPLASYYGYTF. The CDR3 region has the DNA TGTGCCAGCAGCCCATTAGCCTCCTATTATGGCTACACCTTC.

The V call is TRBV29-1, the J call TRBJ1-1; maybe TRBD1 (5 bases). The germline V gene encodes CDR1 SQVTM and CDR2 ANQGSEA. This CDR3 has 11 amino acids. Trimming removed 4 bases at V and 4 bases at J, with 7 bases between. CDR3 residues: CSVAGITEAFF. The CDR3 coding sequence is TGCAGCGTTGCAGGGATCACTGAAGCTTTCTTT.

The chain carries TRBV7-9 and TRBJ2-1; 9 bases are a match to TRBD1. CDR1 SEHNR and CDR2 FQNEAQ come from the germline V gene (reference sequence). The CDR3 contains 15 residues. V dropped 5 bases and J dropped 7; count of bases not matched to a gene: 9. The DNA for the CDR3 is TGTGCCAGCAGCACACCGGGACAGGGTGGGAATGAGCAGTTCTTC. Translation gives CASSTPGQGGNEQFF.

This chain joins TRBV5-1 and TRBJ2-1; 8 bases agree with TRBD1. The CDR3 is 16 residues long. V was clipped by 4 bases and J by 4 bases; unmatched bases: 10. Germline V gene sequence: CDR1 SGHRS, CDR2 YFSETQ. The CDR3: CASSETGDSTYNEQFF. In nucleotides, the CDR3 is TGCGCCAGCAGCGAGACAGGGGACTCGACATACAATGAGCAGTTCTTC.

This clone was detected a few times. Other nucleotide sequences in the sample specify the same CDR3. The chain has TRBV6-5 and TRBJ1-5, with D possibly being TRBD1 (5 bases). Germline V gene sequence: CDR1 MNHEY, CDR2 SVGAGI. With 0 bases removed from V and 0 bases from J, the gap between germline ends came to 6 bases. CDR3 length: 15 residues. In DNA, the CDR3 is TGTGCCAGCAGTTACTCCGACAGTAGCAATCAGCCCCAGCATTTT. Amino acids: CASSYSDSSNQPQHF.

The rearrangement joins TRBV13 to TRBJ2-7; 12 bases are a match to TRBD2. The CDR3 is 17 amino acids. Trimming removed 5 bases from V and 5 bases from J; junction bases left unmatched: 13. Germline V lookup: CDR1 PRHDT, CDR2 FYEKMQ (reference sequence). The CDR3 is CASSRGASGRAVDEQYF. The DNA of the CDR3 is TGTGCCAGCAGCCGAGGGGCTAGCGGGAGGGCCGTGGACGAGCAGTACTTC.

The chain is built from TRBV1 and TRBJ1-2. TRBV1 is termed a pseudogene. The CDR3 runs to 14 residues. The CDR3 DNA is TGCACCAGCAGCCAAGAAGGGACTCACGGGGGCTACACCTTC. Translated, it gives CTSSQEGTHGGYTF.

This chain joins TRBV5-5 and TRBJ1-3; 7 bases match TRBD1. CDR3 length: 15 amino acids. CDR1 is SGHKS, CDR2 YYEKEE, per germline (reference sequence). V lost 0 bases and J lost 2; bases outside the gene matches: 2. CDR3: CASSLGDSTGNTIYF. CDR3 DNA: TGTGCCAGCAGCTTGGGGGACAGTACTGGAAACACCATATATTTT.

V and J are TRBV21-1 and TRBJ2-7; TRBD2, as called in the table, went unchecked against the DNA. TRBV21-1 is marked as a pseudogene. The CDR3 loop spans 16 amino acids. The CDR3 DNA reads TGTGCCGCAAGCCGACTAGCGGGGGTCCCTGCCTACGAGCAGTACTTC. Amino acid sequence: CAASRLAGVPAYEQYF.

The V and J genes are TRBV7-9 and TRBJ2-3; maybe TRBD2 (6 bases). V lost 2 bases and J 2 bases, leaving 8 bases between the germline ends. Germline V CDR1 and CDR2: SEHNR, FQNEAQ (reference sequence). The CDR3 length is 14 residues. The CDR3 nucleotides are TGTGCCAGCAGCTTAAGGCGGGACACAGATACGCAGTATTTT. Protein: CASSLRRDTDTQYF.

The chain is built from TRBV19 and TRBJ1-3; D unclear. This CDR3 contains 14 residues. V was cut by 5 bases and J by 2 bases, with 10 bases left in between. Germline V CDR1 and CDR2: LNHDA, SQIVND (reference sequence). The CDR3 sequence is CASSSTGTGNTIYF. The CDR3 coding sequence is TGTGCCAGTAGTTCTACGGGAACTGGAAACACCATATATTTT. Full variable domain (rest looked up from reference TRBV19 and TRBJ1-3): DGGITQSPKYLFRKEGQNVTLSCEQNLNHDAMYWYRQDPGQGLRLIYYSQIVNDFQKGDIAEGYSVSREKKESFPLTVTSAQKNPTAFYLCASSSTGTGNTIYFGEGSWLTVV.

The V call is TRBV5-1, the J call TRBJ2-7, with TRBD2 identical over 10 bases. V shed 4 bases and J 1 base; nucleotides not matched to a gene: 2. The CDR3 is 14 amino acids. Germline CDR1 SGHRS, CDR2 YFSETQ. CDR3 DNA sequence: TGCGCCAGCAGCCCGACTAGCGGGTCCTACGAGCAGTACTTC. Translated: CASSPTSGSYEQYF.

The chain employs TRBV28 and TRBJ2-7; 10 bases are a match to TRBD1. The length of the CDR3 is 15 residues. Germline V gene data show CDR1 as MDHEN and CDR2 as SYDVKM. Losses at the gene ends were 5 bases for V and 2 bases for J; bases not matched to a gene: 6. CDR3 bases: TGTGCCAGCAGTGTCGGACAGGGGGGTACCTACGAGCAGTACTTC. This gives the protein CASSVGQGGTYEQYF.

This chain joins TRBV4-1 and TRBJ1-2; TRBD1 agrees at 7 bases. CDR3 size: 15 residues. Unmatched junction bases numbered 13, after V lost 5 bases and J lost 7 bases. The germline CDR1 and CDR2 sequences are MGHRA and YSYEKL. CDR3 sequence: CASSGGGRGGFGYTF. CDR3 coding DNA: TGCGCCAGCAGCGGAGGGGGCAGGGGCGGGTTTGGCTACACCTTC.

The CDR3 sequence is CASSFTSGSRYEQYF. CDR3 DNA: TGTGCCAGCAGTTTCACTAGCGGGAGTCGGTACGAGCAGTACTTC. The chain carries TRBV27 and TRBJ2-7, with 11 bases fitting TRBD2. The germline V gene has CDR1 MNHEY and CDR2 SMNVEV (reference sequence). V gave up 3 bases and J gave up 4 bases; unmatched junction bases: 5. CDR3 size: 15 residues.

This chain uses TRBV30 with TRBJ2-1; 8 nucleotides line up with TRBD2. CDR3 length equals 15 residues. Trimming at V came to 0 bases and at J to 3 bases, leaving 4 bases not matched to a gene. Looked up from germline, CDR1 is GTSNPN and CDR2 is SVGIG (reference sequence). CDR3 in amino acids: CAWSVAGVDYNEQFF. The CDR3 region has the DNA TGTGCCTGGAGTGTAGCGGGAGTTGACTACAATGAGCAGTTCTTC.

The chain links TRBV7-9 to TRBJ2-7; 8 bases agree with TRBD2. Looked up from germline, CDR1 is SEHNR and CDR2 is FQNEAQ (reference sequence). The length of the CDR3 is 15 residues. The V gene end was trimmed by 2 bases and the J gene end by 3 bases; junction bases not matched to a gene: 6. CDR3 sequence reads: CASSLSAGGNYEQYF. As DNA, the CDR3 is TGTGCCAGCAGCTTATCGGCGGGGGGTAACTACGAGCAGTACTTC.

The rearrangement links TRBV5-4 to TRBJ2-7, with 8 bases that match TRBD1. V was clipped by 4 bases and J by 0 bases; unmatched bases: 6. The CDR3 loop spans 15 amino acids. Germline V lookup: CDR1 SGHNT, CDR2 YYREEE (reference sequence). The CDR3 nucleotides read TGTGCCAGCAGCCAGAAGGGACAGGACTCCTACGAGCAGTACTTC. Protein: CASSQKGQDSYEQYF. Full variable domain (outside the CDR3, taken from reference TRBV5-4 and TRBJ2-7): ETGVTQSPTHLIKTRGQQVTLRCSSQSGHNTVSWYQQALGQGPQFIFQYYREEENGRGNFPPRFSGLQFPNYSSELNVNALELDDSALYLCASSQKGQDSYEQYFGPGTRLTVT.

The genes are TRBV19 and TRBJ1-1, with 9 nucleotides matching TRBD1. V lost 4 bases, J lost 1 base, and 4 bases stayed unmatched. This CDR3 is 15 amino acids long. Germline CDR1 reads LNHDA; CDR2 reads SQIVND (reference sequence). The CDR3, as DNA: TGTGCCAGTAGTAGGGACAGGGCGTCGAACACTGAAGCTTTCTTT. It encodes CASSRDRASNTEAFF.

The J gene is TRBJ1-4, the V gene TRBV21-1; TRBD1, the table's D call, lacks a check against the DNA. TRBV21-1 constitutes a pseudogene. The CDR3 is 18 residues long. The CDR3 loop reads CASSKVAGRQGRNEKLFF. Written as DNA, the CDR3 is TGTGCCAGCAGCAAAGTTGCGGGGAGACAGGGAAGGAATGAAAAACTGTTTTTT.

DNA for the CDR3: TGTGCCAGCAGTTTATCGGGGGCGGGAGTGAAGACCCAGTACTTC. This sequence encodes CASSLSGAGVKTQYF. The genes are TRBV27 and TRBJ2-5; TRBD2 might be the D (7 bases). The CDR3 has 15 amino acids. V was cut by 0 bases and J by 6 bases, with 14 bases left in between. Germline V lookup: CDR1 MNHEY, CDR2 SMNVEV (reference sequence).

The rearrangement uses TRBV27 and TRBJ1-2; 7 bases are a match to TRBD1. Per the germline V gene, CDR1 is MNHEY and CDR2 is SMNVEV (reference sequence). The CDR3 is made up of 17 amino acids. The trim removed 0 bases at V and 5 bases at J, leaving 12 bases unmatched. CDR3 DNA: TGTGCCAGCAGTTTATCCAACTACCCGGGGGACAGTTATGGCTACACCTTC. The encoded protein is CASSLSNYPGDSYGYTF.